This T cell receptor beta chain was found in a study of control samples from healthy donors and cancer patients (dated by TCRdb to 2020 to 2021). V sheds 2 bases and J sheds 1 base, leaving 11 bases between their ends. CDR1 and CDR2, per the germline V gene (reference sequence), are SEHNR and FQNEAQ. CDR3 length: 15 amino acids, cysteine to phenylalanine. CDR3 DNA only is kept here, 45 bases in frame from base 1. The library came from the immunoSEQ multiplex PCR assay. TCRdb carries this immuneACCESS record with in-frame sequences only. Its versions omit some clonotypes, under half of them owing to an unresolved V gene in the studies checked, with the rest unexplained. The sample profile shows about 120,000 clones; about 83% of them were found once. The ten largest clonotypes hold around 10% of the sample. In the case of this clone: The antigen it binds to is not known. Per-base qualities were not stored, and no clone one base away is much larger.

The sequence came from a man aged 30-40 years in good health. Material for sequencing was blood. The chain is made from TRBV7-9 and TRBJ1-1; the D gene is unclear. The CDR3 region: CASSLRSTRNTEAFF. The DNA sequence is TGTGCCAGCAGCTTAAGATCGACAAGGAACACTGAAGCTTTCTTT.